These 11 T cell receptor beta chains originate from one sample sequenced in a study of cytomegalovirus exposure and HLA in healthy donors. The PCR had 60 Vbeta and 13 Jbeta primers. Only in-frame clones appear in the TCRdb table, and some are missing; sequencing was by immunoSEQ multiplex PCR. The sample yields 150,000 to 200,000 clones, about 77% seen once. Sequences were obtained from PBMCs. These receptors were collected from a male donor in good health and CMV-seropositive.

This chain joins TRBV15 and TRBJ1-4; weak D call: TRBD1 (5 bases). The CDR3 extends over 14 amino acids. Deletions cut 6 bases from V and 6 bases from J, with 14 bases between. From germline, CDR1 is LNHNV and CDR2 YYDKDF (reference sequence). This CDR3 is CATSGGFGDEKLFF. The CDR3 DNA sequence: TGTGCCACCAGTGGGGGGTTTGGGGATGAAAAACTGTTTTTT.

Worth noting for this clone: Compared with germline, one end of the junction differs, possibly owing to a read error. The V call is TRBV7-9, the J call TRBJ1-2; maybe TRBD1 (6 bases). This CDR3 has 13 amino acids. Germline V lookup: CDR1 SEHNR, CDR2 FQNEAQ (reference sequence). The CDR3, as DNA: TGTTCCAGCAGGGGAGTTAGTAACTATGGCTACACCTTC. Translating it yields CSSRGVSNYGYTF.

This chain connects TRBV6-5 to TRBJ1-1; D is undetermined. This CDR3 is 11 amino acids long. Germline-derived CDR1 and CDR2 are MNHEY and SVGAGI. Between the trimmed V and J ends, which lost 8 bases and 1 base, there was a span of 5 bases. In DNA, the CDR3 is TGTGCCAGCTCGCGGAACACTGAAGCTTTCTTT. Amino acids: CASSRNTEAFF.

This chain joins TRBV11-2 and TRBJ2-1; a possible D gene is TRBD2 (5 bases). Germline lookup yields CDR1 SGHAT and CDR2 FQNNGV. Trimming took off 1 base at V and 6 bases at J, with 10 bases between the two ends. This CDR3 spans 14 amino acids. CDR3 amino acids: CASSLVRGINEQFF. CDR3 DNA: TGTGCCAGCAGCTTAGTTCGGGGAATCAATGAGCAGTTCTTC.

The chain combines TRBV7-8 with TRBJ2-7, with TRBD1 matching over 10 bases. Trimming at V came to 3 bases and at J to 1 base, leaving 3 bases not matched to a gene. There are 15 residues in the CDR3. Germline assignment: CDR1 SGHVS and CDR2 FQNEAQ. The CDR3 region is CASSLGQGISYEQYF. The CDR3 DNA is TGTGCCAGCAGCTTGGGACAGGGGATTTCCTACGAGCAGTACTTC.

The chain combines TRBV21-1 with TRBJ2-2; the table's D call TRBD1 went unverified against the DNA. TRBV21-1 is listed as a pseudogene. The CDR3 sequence is 19 residues long. The CDR3: CASSKRGRGGDPVTGELFF. CDR3 sequence (DNA): TGTGCCAGCAGCAAAAGGGGGAGAGGTGGCGACCCGGTCACCGGGGAGCTGTTTTTT.

This rearrangement joins TRBV27 to TRBJ2-2; 7 bases fit TRBD2. Germline assignment: CDR1 MNHEY and CDR2 SMNVEV (reference sequence). The CDR3 has 13 residues. The V gene end was trimmed by 8 bases and the J gene end by 6 bases; junction bases not matched to a gene: 6. The CDR3 coding sequence is TGTGCCAGCGGGGGGGGGAGGTCCGGGGAGCTGTTTTTT. Translation: CASGGGRSGELFF.

The J gene is TRBJ1-4, the V gene TRBV14, with D possibly matching TRBD1 (6 bases). Germline lookup yields CDR1 SGHDN and CDR2 FVKESK. CDR3 length equals 16 residues. V lost 0 bases to trimming and J lost 7 bases, with 15 bases between them. CDR3 loop: CASSQDPTRGSEKLFF. CDR3 bases: TGTGCCAGCAGCCAAGATCCAACCAGGGGAAGTGAAAAACTGTTTTTT.

V usage is TRBV6-5 and J usage is TRBJ1-5; D gene ambiguous. Trimming took 5 bases from V and 3 from J, leaving 8 bases between them. This CDR3 comprises 13 residues. CDR1 MNHEY and CDR2 SVGAGI come from the germline V gene. The CDR3 region is CASSPYINQPQHF. For the CDR3, the DNA is TGTGCCAGCAGTCCCTATATCAATCAGCCCCAGCATTTT.

This chain joins TRBV5-6 and TRBJ2-1; D uncertain. CDR3 length: 16 amino acids. V was shortened by 4 bases and J by 0 bases, with 14 bases between the two germline ends. Per the germline V gene, CDR1 is SGHDT and CDR2 is YYEEEE. The CDR3 DNA is TGTGCCAGCAGCCAAGATCCTAGGCCCTCCTACAATGAGCAGTTCTTC. Translation gives CASSQDPRPSYNEQFF.

The chain recombines TRBV29-1 with TRBJ1-2; D possibly corresponds to TRBD1 (6 bases). Germline V gene data show CDR1 as SQVTM and CDR2 as ANQGSEA. The CDR3 covers 12 residues. The V gene lost 7 bases and the J gene lost 4 bases, with 13 bases spanning the gap. As DNA, the CDR3 is TGCAGCGGGGGGGGCAACGGCTATGGCTACACCTTC. Translating it yields CSGGGNGYGYTF.